The rows below give T cell receptor beta chains drawn from one sample of a study of blood T cell repertoires in COVID-19. TCRdb's table, derived via immunoSEQ multiplex PCR, lists solely in-frame clones and lacks some. The table records over 150,000 clones, about 80% of them present only once. The sample taken for sequencing was PBMCs or T cells enriched from blood (not recorded which). Receptors were obtained from a woman aged 55-75 years who had recovered from COVID-19. CDR3s include the opening cysteine and the closing phenylalanine or tryptophan. The order of the fields is D gene, J gene, clone size, V gene, CDR3 protein, CDR3 DNA. A D gene is named only where the DNA matches it firmly. Clone size, where shown, is once, few, many, or a class for clones that have expanded.

D gene: -; J gene: TRBJ2-7; clone size: -; V gene: TRBV14; CDR3 protein: CASSQDRGFHEQYF; CDR3 DNA: TGTGCCAGCAGCCAAGACAGGGGTTTCCACGAGCAGTACTTC
D gene: TRBD1; J gene: TRBJ1-3; clone size: -; V gene: TRBV18; CDR3 protein: CASSPPVNRGNTIYF; CDR3 DNA: TGTGCCAGCTCACCACCGGTAAACAGGGGCAACACCATATATTTT
D gene: TRBD1; J gene: TRBJ1-5; clone size: -; V gene: TRBV18; CDR3 protein: CASSPIGTGGNQPQHF; CDR3 DNA: TGTGCCAGCTCACCAATAGGGACAGGGGGAAATCAGCCCCAGCATTTT
D gene: -; J gene: TRBJ1-1; clone size: -; V gene: TRBV18; CDR3 protein: CASSQRTANTEAFF; CDR3 DNA: TGTGCCAGCTCACAACGGACTGCGAACACTGAAGCTTTCTTT
D gene: TRBD1; J gene: TRBJ1-2; clone size: -; V gene: TRBV3-1/TRBV3-2; CDR3 protein: CASSRRQGASYGYTF; CDR3 DNA: TGTGCCAGCAGCCGCAGACAGGGGGCTAGCTATGGCTACACCTTC
D gene: -; J gene: TRBJ2-7; clone size: few; V gene: TRBV5-8; CDR3 protein: CASSINRGGYEQYF; CDR3 DNA: TGTGCCAGCAGCATCAACAGGGGGGGCTACGAGCAGTACTTC
D gene: -; J gene: TRBJ2-5; clone size: -; V gene: TRBV29-1; CDR3 protein: CSVYPHPSQETQYF; CDR3 DNA: TGCAGCGTTTATCCACACCCCTCACAAGAGACCCAGTACTTC
D gene: TRBD1; J gene: TRBJ2-1; clone size: -; V gene: TRBV19; CDR3 protein: CASSMRDRGGNEQFF; CDR3 DNA: TGTGCCAGTAGTATGAGGGACAGGGGAGGCAATGAGCAGTTCTTC
D gene: TRBD1; J gene: TRBJ1-1; clone size: -; V gene: TRBV11-2; CDR3 protein: CASSSDRASTEAFF; CDR3 DNA: TGTGCCAGCAGCTCGGACAGGGCGTCCACTGAAGCTTTCTTT
D gene: TRBD1; J gene: TRBJ2-4; clone size: -; V gene: TRBV28; CDR3 protein: CASSLIGTGGSKNIQYF; CDR3 DNA: TGTGCCAGCAGCCTTATTGGGACAGGGGGCTCCAAAAACATTCAGTACTTC
D gene: -; J gene: TRBJ1-5; clone size: -; V gene: TRBV27; CDR3 protein: CASSVPQGYQPQHF; CDR3 DNA: TGTGCCAGCAGCGTACCCCAGGGGTATCAGCCCCAGCATTTT
D gene: TRBD1; J gene: TRBJ1-1; clone size: few; V gene: TRBV29-1; CDR3 protein: CSFTGGFDIAFF; CDR3 DNA: TGCAGCTTTACAGGGGGGTTCGATATAGCTTTCTTT
D gene: -; J gene: TRBJ2-7; clone size: -; V gene: TRBV7-2; CDR3 protein: CASSLARGSYEQYF; CDR3 DNA: TGTGCCAGCAGCTTAGCGCGCGGCTCCTACGAGCAGTACTTC
D gene: TRBD2; J gene: TRBJ2-2; clone size: -; V gene: TRBV7-4; CDR3 protein: CASSPGASGGADTGELFF; CDR3 DNA: TGTGCCAGCAGCCCCGGGGCTAGCGGGGGGGCCGACACCGGGGAGCTGTTTTTT
D gene: -; J gene: TRBJ2-3; clone size: -; V gene: TRBV5-1; CDR3 protein: CASSSQGDTQYF; CDR3 DNA: TGCGCCAGCAGCTCCCAGGGAGATACGCAGTATTTT
D gene: -; J gene: TRBJ1-4; clone size: -; V gene: TRBV3-1/TRBV3-2; CDR3 protein: CASSQDLAGLGGDEKLFF; CDR3 DNA: TGTGCCAGCAGCCAAGATCTGGCCGGGCTGGGGGGGGACGAAAAACTGTTTTTT
D gene: -; J gene: TRBJ1-3; clone size: -; V gene: TRBV18; CDR3 protein: CASSQPTGISGNTIYF; CDR3 DNA: TGTGCCAGCTCACAGCCTACAGGGATCTCTGGAAACACCATATATTTT
D gene: -; J gene: TRBJ2-3; clone size: -; V gene: TRBV2; CDR3 protein: CASSEGAYLDTDTQYF; CDR3 DNA: TGTGCCAGCAGTGAAGGGGCCTATCTGGACACAGATACGCAGTATTTT
D gene: TRBD1; J gene: TRBJ1-6; clone size: -; V gene: TRBV4-1; CDR3 protein: CASSPTGGESPLHF; CDR3 DNA: TGCGCCAGCAGCCCCACAGGGGGGGAATCACCCCTCCACTTT
D gene: -; J gene: TRBJ1-6; clone size: -; V gene: TRBV10-2; CDR3 protein: CASSESSGSPLHF; CDR3 DNA: TGCGCCAGCAGTGAGTCTAGTGGTTCACCCCTCCACTTT
D gene: -; J gene: TRBJ2-3; clone size: -; V gene: TRBV7-9; CDR3 protein: CASSPRLGQGLTDTQYF; CDR3 DNA: TGTGCCAGCAGCCCACGTCTCGGCCAGGGCCTCACAGATACGCAGTATTTT
D gene: -; J gene: TRBJ2-7; clone size: -; V gene: TRBV7-2; CDR3 protein: CASSLQGYFLYEQYF; CDR3 DNA: TGTGCCAGCAGCTTACAGGGATATTTTCTCTACGAGCAGTACTTC
D gene: TRBD2; J gene: TRBJ2-4; clone size: -; V gene: TRBV7-8; CDR3 protein: CASSLWPSGAPLVAKNIQYF; CDR3 DNA: TGTGCCAGCAGCTTATGGCCTAGCGGGGCCCCCCTGGTTGCCAAAAACATTCAGTACTTC
D gene: -; J gene: TRBJ1-3; clone size: -; V gene: TRBV4-1; CDR3 protein: CASSQDRQNTIYF; CDR3 DNA: TGCGCCAGCAGCCAAGACCGACAAAACACCATATATTTT
D gene: TRBD1; J gene: TRBJ1-5; clone size: few; V gene: TRBV19; CDR3 protein: CASSIRDRDYQPQHF; CDR3 DNA: TGTGCCAGTAGTATCCGGGACAGGGATTATCAGCCCCAGCATTTT
D gene: -; J gene: TRBJ2-3; clone size: -; V gene: TRBV18; CDR3 protein: CASSLPGAYTDTQYF; CDR3 DNA: TGTGCCAGCTCCCTTCCAGGGGCCTACACAGATACGCAGTATTTT
D gene: -; J gene: TRBJ1-3; clone size: -; V gene: TRBV9; CDR3 protein: CASSGTQSTIYF; CDR3 DNA: TGTGCCAGCAGCGGGACTCAGAGCACCATATATTTT
D gene: TRBD2; J gene: TRBJ2-5; clone size: -; V gene: TRBV2; CDR3 protein: CAAGGLAGAKVQQETQYF; CDR3 DNA: TGTGCCGCGGGGGGACTAGCGGGGGCCAAGGTACAACAAGAGACCCAGTACTTC
D gene: -; J gene: TRBJ2-5; clone size: -; V gene: TRBV27; CDR3 protein: CASSWLAQETQYF; CDR3 DNA: TGTGCCAGCAGTTGGCTAGCGCAGGAGACCCAGTACTTC
D gene: TRBD1; J gene: TRBJ2-7; clone size: -; V gene: TRBV19; CDR3 protein: CASSIPSGTGAWEQYF; CDR3 DNA: TGTGCCAGTAGTATACCGTCCGGGACAGGGGCTTGGGAGCAGTACTTC
D gene: -; J gene: TRBJ1-2; clone size: once; V gene: TRBV5-4; CDR3 protein: CASSLESGYGYTF; CDR3 DNA: TGTGCCAGCAGCTTGGAGTCGGGCTATGGCTACACCTTC
D gene: -; J gene: TRBJ2-1; clone size: -; V gene: TRBV27; CDR3 protein: CASSFSGGLGNEQFF; CDR3 DNA: TGTGCCAGCAGTTTTTCAGGGGGGTTGGGGAATGAGCAGTTCTTC
D gene: -; J gene: TRBJ2-2; clone size: -; V gene: TRBV4-1; CDR3 protein: CASRNIWTGELFF; CDR3 DNA: TGCGCCAGTCGAAACATCTGGACCGGGGAGCTGTTTTTT
D gene: -; J gene: TRBJ2-1; clone size: once; V gene: TRBV15; CDR3 protein: CATSREWTSNEQFF; CDR3 DNA: TGTGCCACCAGCAGAGAGTGGACTTCCAATGAGCAGTTCTTC
D gene: TRBD2; J gene: TRBJ2-3; clone size: -; V gene: TRBV7-9; CDR3 protein: CASSLASGGVSRDTQYF; CDR3 DNA: TGTGCCAGCAGCTTAGCGAGCGGGGGGGTCTCTCGGGATACGCAGTATTTT
D gene: TRBD1; J gene: TRBJ1-1; clone size: -; V gene: TRBV4-2; CDR3 protein: CASSQGGTGTEAFF; CDR3 DNA: TGTGCCAGCAGCCAAGGGGGGACAGGAACTGAAGCTTTCTTT
D gene: TRBD1; J gene: TRBJ2-7; clone size: -; V gene: TRBV4-1; CDR3 protein: CASSQPQGAGYEQYF; CDR3 DNA: TGCGCCAGCAGCCAACCACAGGGGGCGGGCTACGAGCAGTACTTC
D gene: TRBD1; J gene: TRBJ1-4; clone size: -; V gene: TRBV7-2; CDR3 protein: CASSGDRDPDEKLFF; CDR3 DNA: TGTGCCAGCAGCGGAGACAGGGACCCTGATGAAAAACTGTTTTTT
D gene: -; J gene: TRBJ2-5; clone size: -; V gene: TRBV7-2; CDR3 protein: CASSLAPGLYQETQYF; CDR3 DNA: TGTGCCAGCAGCTTAGCTCCGGGACTTTACCAAGAGACCCAGTACTTC
D gene: TRBD1; J gene: TRBJ1-2; clone size: -; V gene: TRBV9; CDR3 protein: CASSVVGGALNYGYTF; CDR3 DNA: TGTGCCAGCAGCGTAGTAGGGGGCGCCTTAAACTATGGCTACACCTTC
D gene: TRBD2; J gene: TRBJ2-7; clone size: -; V gene: TRBV23-1; CDR3 protein: CASSQRYKRGGGNEQYF; CDR3 DNA: TGCGCCAGCAGTCAACGGTACAAGCGGGGGGGTGGAAACGAGCAGTACTTC
D gene: TRBD2; J gene: TRBJ2-7; clone size: -; V gene: TRBV7-9; CDR3 protein: CASSLSSSGGAVSYEQYF; CDR3 DNA: TGTGCCAGCAGCTTATCGTCTAGCGGGGGGGCCGTCTCCTACGAGCAGTACTTC
D gene: TRBD2; J gene: TRBJ2-5; clone size: few; V gene: TRBV5-4; CDR3 protein: CASSASGGGETQYF; CDR3 DNA: TGTGCCAGCAGCGCCAGCGGGGGTGGGGAGACCCAGTACTTC
D gene: TRBD1; J gene: TRBJ1-1; clone size: -; V gene: TRBV19; CDR3 protein: CASRNRGPNTEAFF; CDR3 DNA: TGTGCCAGTAGAAACAGGGGACCGAACACTGAAGCTTTCTTT
D gene: TRBD1; J gene: TRBJ1-5; clone size: -; V gene: TRBV10-2; CDR3 protein: CASRDRGQPQHF; CDR3 DNA: TGCGCCAGTAGGGACAGGGGCCAGCCCCAGCATTTT
D gene: -; J gene: TRBJ1-2; clone size: -; V gene: TRBV11-2; CDR3 protein: CASSLATGVGYGYTF; CDR3 DNA: TGTGCCAGCAGCTTAGCGACGGGTGTCGGCTATGGCTACACCTTC
D gene: -; J gene: TRBJ2-3; clone size: few; V gene: TRBV7-2; CDR3 protein: CASSGTHGTDTQYF; CDR3 DNA: TGTGCCAGCAGCGGGACTCATGGCACAGATACGCAGTATTTT
D gene: -; J gene: TRBJ1-5; clone size: -; V gene: TRBV18; CDR3 protein: CASSPTELGSGHF; CDR3 DNA: TGTGCCAGCTCACCAACGGAGTTAGGTTCGGGGCATTTT